This T cell receptor beta chain was profiled in a study of blood T cell repertoires in COVID-19. Across the whole study: PBMCs, B-cell-depleted T cells, or T cells were the source of the cDNA or gDNA that made up the material.

This CDR3 region has 15 residues. J gave up 10 bases and V 5 bases, and 9 bases lay outside the gene matches. Germline lookup yields CDR1 SGHRS and CDR2 YFSETQ. Original analysis: From reference gene primer amplification, estimates of nucleated cell counts were derived. TCRdb keeps only in-frame clones here, not all; method: immunoSEQ multiplex PCR. V and J calls and clone size are given by that table; D and trimming were obtained from the DNA. The sample has 65,000 to 75,000 clones; around three quarters are singletons. This TCR came from a human donor in a cohort sampled during active COVID-19. The chain couples TRBV5-1 to TRBJ2-1; 13 nucleotides match TRBD2. Material for sequencing was peripheral blood. For the CDR3, the DNA is TGCGCCAGCAGTTTTTTGGGACTAGCGGGAACCGAGCAGTTCTTC. This translates into CASSFLGLAGTEQFF.